Presented here are 4 T cell receptor beta chains from one specimen sequenced in a study of blood T cell repertoires in COVID-19. Sequenced by immunoSEQ multiplex PCR; TCRdb stores in-frame clones only, minus some. The repertoire includes around 220,000 clones, 90% of them detected once, and around 16% sits in the top ten. The material sequenced was PBMCs or T cells enriched from blood (not recorded which). The receptors shown here come from a young man who had been exposed to COVID-19.

The chain links TRBV2 to TRBJ1-1; 7 bases are shared with TRBD1. V lost 8 bases, J lost 4 bases, and 13 bases stayed unmatched. This CDR3 is 15 amino acids long. Germline loops: CDR1 SNHLY, CDR2 FYNNEI. The CDR3 reads CASCFVGGQTTEAFF. DNA for the CDR3: TGTGCCAGCTGCTTCGTGGGGGGACAGACCACTGAAGCTTTCTTT.

The CDR3 bases are TGTGCCAGCAGCGGCCTGGGGCAAAACCATAACTATGGCTACACCTTC. It specifies CASSGLGQNHNYGYTF. The V gene is TRBV9, the J gene TRBJ1-2; maybe TRBD1 (5 bases). The length of the CDR3 is 16 residues. Trimming shortened V by 3 bases and J by 1 base, and 16 bases separated the two germline ends. The germline V gene has CDR1 SGDLS and CDR2 YYNGEE.

The V gene is TRBV3-1 (or the pseudogene TRBV3-2), the J gene TRBJ2-1, with D maybe TRBD2 (7 bases). Trimming left V 0 bases short and J 4 bases short, with 16 bases between. The germline V gene has CDR1 LGHDT and CDR2 YNNKEL (reference sequence). The CDR3 covers 17 residues. CDR3 nucleotide sequence: TGTGCCAGCAGCCAAGATAGGGGGGGGACTAAATACAATGAGCAGTTCTTC. Encoded protein: CASSQDRGGTKYNEQFF.

The rearrangement links TRBV27 to TRBJ1-1, with 10 bases matching TRBD1. V lost 2 bases to trimming and J lost 0 bases; unmatched junction nucleotides: 12. The CDR3 spans 19 residues. CDR1 and CDR2 from the germline V gene are MNHEY and SMNVEV (reference sequence). In nucleotides, the CDR3 is TGTGCCAGCAGTTTACAATCTGGTGGGACAGGGGCCATGAACACTGAAGCTTTCTTT. Its protein is CASSLQSGGTGAMNTEAFF.